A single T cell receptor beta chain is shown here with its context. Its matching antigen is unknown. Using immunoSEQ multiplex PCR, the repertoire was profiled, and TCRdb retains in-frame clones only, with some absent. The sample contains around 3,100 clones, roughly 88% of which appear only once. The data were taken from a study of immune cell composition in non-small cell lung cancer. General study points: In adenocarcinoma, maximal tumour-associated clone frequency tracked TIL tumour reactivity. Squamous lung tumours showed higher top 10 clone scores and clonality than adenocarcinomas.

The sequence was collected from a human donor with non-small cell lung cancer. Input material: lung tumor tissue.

The CDR3 nucleotides are TGTGCCAGCAGTTTACTATCCGGGACAGGAGGCAATCAGCCCCAGCATTTT. Amino acids: CASSLLSGTGGNQPQHF. J is TRBJ1-5 and V is TRBV27; 8 nucleotides align to TRBD1. CDR1 is MNHEY, CDR2 SMNVEV, per germline (reference sequence). This CDR3 contains 17 residues. V was pared by 2 bases and J by 2 bases, with 8 bases of the junction left unmatched.